This is a list of T cell receptor beta chains from one sample in a study of blood T cell repertoires in COVID-19. Sequenced by immunoSEQ multiplex PCR; TCRdb stores in-frame clones only, minus some. The sample lists a few hundred thousand clones, 89% occurring once. Source material: PBMCs or T cells enriched from blood (not recorded which). The receptors were sampled from a woman aged 40 to 50 who had recovered from COVID-19. Each CDR3 is given with its conserved first and last residue. D genes are given only for firm matches. A clone size is listed for some rows: how often the clone was seen (once, few, many), or a class if it is expanded.

d_call: TRBD2; v_call: TRBV11-3; j_call: TRBJ2-7; clone_size: .; cdr3_aa: CASSPGRLAGVSYEQYF; cdr3_nt: TGTGCCAGCAGCCCTGGGCGCCTAGCGGGAGTCAGCTACGAGCAGTACTTC
d_call: TRBD2; v_call: TRBV11-3; j_call: TRBJ2-1; clone_size: .; cdr3_aa: CASRKAGGYNEQFF; cdr3_nt: TGTGCCAGCAGGAAAGCGGGAGGATACAATGAGCAGTTCTTC
d_call: TRBD2; v_call: TRBV7-3; j_call: TRBJ2-7; clone_size: few; cdr3_aa: CASSLSGTNHEQYF; cdr3_nt: TGTGCCAGCAGCTTAAGCGGGACTAACCACGAGCAGTACTTC
d_call: TRBD1; v_call: TRBV2; j_call: TRBJ1-5; clone_size: .; cdr3_aa: CASTGTGGNQPQHF; cdr3_nt: TGTGCCAGCACCGGGACAGGGGGTAATCAGCCCCAGCATTTT
d_call: TRBD1; v_call: TRBV19; j_call: TRBJ1-6; clone_size: .; cdr3_aa: CASRGGQAPLHF; cdr3_nt: TGTGCCAGTAGGGGAGGACAGGCACCCCTCCACTTT
d_call: TRBD1; v_call: TRBV27; j_call: TRBJ2-1; clone_size: once; cdr3_aa: CASSFPSGTGYNEQFF; cdr3_nt: TGTGCCAGCAGTTTTCCTTCCGGGACAGGGTACAATGAGCAGTTCTTC
d_call: .; v_call: TRBV7-8; j_call: TRBJ1-5; clone_size: many; cdr3_aa: CASSMTESPVQPQHF; cdr3_nt: TGTGCCAGCAGCATGACAGAGTCGCCCGTTCAGCCCCAGCATTTT
d_call: TRBD1; v_call: TRBV7-2; j_call: TRBJ1-2; clone_size: .; cdr3_aa: CASSPAQGPLSYGYTF; cdr3_nt: TGTGCCAGCAGCCCCGCACAGGGGCCCCTTAGCTATGGCTACACCTTC
d_call: TRBD1; v_call: TRBV19; j_call: TRBJ1-2; clone_size: .; cdr3_aa: CASSHPLGQGVSGDYGYTF; cdr3_nt: TGTGCCAGTAGTCACCCCCTTGGACAGGGGGTCAGTGGGGACTATGGCTACACCTTC
d_call: .; v_call: TRBV27; j_call: TRBJ2-3; clone_size: .; cdr3_aa: CASSLPGFGDTQYF; cdr3_nt: TGTGCCAGCAGTTTACCGGGGTTTGGAGATACGCAGTATTTT
d_call: .; v_call: TRBV7-3; j_call: TRBJ1-1; clone_size: .; cdr3_aa: CASSEQGYTEAFF; cdr3_nt: TGTGCCAGCAGTGAACAGGGATACACTGAAGCTTTCTTT
d_call: .; v_call: TRBV4-2; j_call: TRBJ2-7; clone_size: .; cdr3_aa: CASSKQQGSYEQYF; cdr3_nt: TGTGCCAGCAGCAAACAACAGGGATCCTACGAGCAGTACTTC
d_call: TRBD2; v_call: TRBV7-9; j_call: TRBJ2-1; clone_size: .; cdr3_aa: CASSTSGSINEQFF; cdr3_nt: TGTGCCAGCTCGACTAGCGGGAGTATAAATGAGCAGTTCTTC
d_call: .; v_call: TRBV21-1; j_call: TRBJ1-6; clone_size: .; cdr3_aa: CASNKQANSPLHF; cdr3_nt: TGTGCCAGCAACAAACAGGCTAATTCACCCCTCCACTTT
d_call: TRBD1; v_call: TRBV5-1; j_call: TRBJ2-3; clone_size: .; cdr3_aa: CASSMNRGDTQYF; cdr3_nt: TGCGCCAGCAGCATGAACAGGGGAGATACGCAGTATTTT
d_call: TRBD1; v_call: TRBV6-5; j_call: TRBJ1-2; clone_size: .; cdr3_aa: CASSYSDRGKGYTF; cdr3_nt: TGTGCCAGCAGTTACAGCGACAGGGGAAAGGGCTACACCTTC
d_call: TRBD1; v_call: TRBV18; j_call: TRBJ1-3; clone_size: .; cdr3_aa: CASSPSGTGSGNTIYF; cdr3_nt: TGTGCCAGCTCACCGAGCGGGACAGGCTCTGGAAACACCATATATTTT
d_call: TRBD1; v_call: TRBV6-5; j_call: TRBJ2-7; clone_size: .; cdr3_aa: CASSKTGGSPYEQYF; cdr3_nt: TGTGCCAGCAGTAAGACAGGGGGTAGCCCCTACGAGCAGTACTTC
d_call: TRBD1; v_call: TRBV9; j_call: TRBJ2-3; clone_size: .; cdr3_aa: CASSTLRTGATDTQYF; cdr3_nt: TGTGCCAGCAGCACATTGAGGACAGGGGCCACAGATACGCAGTATTTT
d_call: TRBD1; v_call: TRBV6-2/TRBV6-3; j_call: TRBJ2-5; clone_size: .; cdr3_aa: CASSPGTGFQETQYF; cdr3_nt: TGTGCCAGCAGTCCCGGGACAGGGTTCCAAGAGACCCAGTACTTC
d_call: .; v_call: TRBV3-1/TRBV3-2; j_call: TRBJ2-3; clone_size: .; cdr3_aa: CASSQGGTDTQYF; cdr3_nt: TGTGCCAGCAGCCAGGGCGGCACAGATACGCAGTATTTT
d_call: .; v_call: TRBV3-1/TRBV3-2; j_call: TRBJ1-1; clone_size: .; cdr3_aa: CASSPDGGTEAFF; cdr3_nt: TGTGCCAGCAGCCCAGACGGAGGAACTGAAGCTTTCTTT